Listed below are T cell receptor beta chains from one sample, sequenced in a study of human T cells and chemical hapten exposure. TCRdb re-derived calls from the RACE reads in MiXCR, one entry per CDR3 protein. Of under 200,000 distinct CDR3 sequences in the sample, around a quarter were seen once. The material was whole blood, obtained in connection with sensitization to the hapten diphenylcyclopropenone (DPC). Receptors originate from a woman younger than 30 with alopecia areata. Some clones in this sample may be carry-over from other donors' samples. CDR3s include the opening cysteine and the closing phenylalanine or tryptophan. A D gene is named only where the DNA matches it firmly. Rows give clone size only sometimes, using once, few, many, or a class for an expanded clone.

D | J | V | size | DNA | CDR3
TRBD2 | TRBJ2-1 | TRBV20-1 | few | TGCAGTGCTTTCTACACCCGCGGGGGACGCAGCTCCTACAATGAGCAGTTCTTC | CSAFYTRGGRSSYNEQFF
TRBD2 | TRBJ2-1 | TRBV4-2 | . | TGTGCCAGCAGAAGGCTAGCGGGGAGTAATGAGCAGTTCTTC | CASRRLAGSNEQFF
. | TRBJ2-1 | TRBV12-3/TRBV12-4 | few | TGTGCCAGCAGTTCCAAGGGCAGTGAGCAGTTCTTC | CASSSKGSEQFF
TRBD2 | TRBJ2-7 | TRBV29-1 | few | TGCAGCGTGCGGGAGCGTGCCTACGAGCAGTACTTC | CSVRERAYEQYF
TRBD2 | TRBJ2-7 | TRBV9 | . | TGTGCCAGCAGCTATAGCGGGAGGCCCTACGAGCAGTACTTC | CASSYSGRPYEQYF
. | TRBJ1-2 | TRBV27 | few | TGTGCCAGCAGTTCTCAGGGGACTAACTATGGCTACACCTTC | CASSSQGTNYGYTF
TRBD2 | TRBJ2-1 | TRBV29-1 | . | TGCAGCGTTGAAAGGAGCGGACTAGCGTGGGGGGAGCAGTTCTTC | CSVERSGLAWGEQFF
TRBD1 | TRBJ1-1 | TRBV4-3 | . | TGCGCCAGCAGCCAAAAAGGGGGCGTCGGGAACACTGAAGCTTTCTTT | CASSQKGGVGNTEAFF
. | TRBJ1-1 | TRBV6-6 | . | TGTGCCAGCAGTCCTTTTCCCCAGGGGCGGACTGAAGCTTTCTTT | CASSPFPQGRTEAFF
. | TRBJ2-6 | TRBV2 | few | TGTGCCAGCTTGGGAGTGAAAGCCAACGTCCTGACTTTC | CASLGVKANVLTF
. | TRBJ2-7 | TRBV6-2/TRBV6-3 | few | TGTGCCAGCAGGAAAGGGCGAGCGTCCTACGAGCAGTACTTC | CASRKGRASYEQYF
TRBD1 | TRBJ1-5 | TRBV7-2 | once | TGTGCCAGCAGCTCGACAGGGAACAATCAGCCCCAGCATTTT | CASSSTGNNQPQHF
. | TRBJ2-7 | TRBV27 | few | TGTGCCAGCAGTTTAGGGTCTAGTGAAAGATCCTACGAGCAGTACTTC | CASSLGSSERSYEQYF
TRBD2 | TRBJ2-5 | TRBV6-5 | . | TGTGCCAGCAGTAACACGGGACTAGCGGTCCAAGAGACCCAGTACTTC | CASSNTGLAVQETQYF